The 29 T cell receptor beta chains below all came from one sample that was sequenced in a study of early T cells in non-severe SARS-CoV-2 infection. TCRdb reprocessed the 5' RACE reads with MiXCR, giving one entry per CDR3 protein. The repertoire holds tens of thousands of distinct CDR3 sequences, 11% to 15% seen once, with approximately 11% in the top ten. The sample was whole blood. The receptors come from an adult who was a healthcare worker with PCR-confirmed SARS-CoV-2 infection or an uninfected control (not recorded which).

J is TRBJ2-7 and V is TRBV27; D is possibly TRBD1 (6 bases). Trimming stripped 5 bases from V and 0 bases from J, with 14 bases between. This CDR3 region has 15 residues. Germline loops: CDR1 MNHEY, CDR2 SMNVEV (reference sequence). Here the CDR3 reads CASSPRTAFSYEQYF. DNA of the CDR3: TGTGCCAGCAGTCCACGGACAGCCTTCTCCTACGAGCAGTACTTC.

This clonotype has just one count. The chain combines TRBV7-6 with TRBJ2-1; 10 bases line up with TRBD2. The CDR3 covers 15 residues. V gave up 2 bases and J gave up 9 bases; unmatched junction bases: 7. Germline V gene lookup returns CDR1 SGHVS and CDR2 FNYEAQ. The CDR3: CASSLSASGGGEQFF. The CDR3 DNA reads TGTGCCAGCAGCTTATCCGCTAGCGGGGGTGGTGAGCAGTTCTTC.

This clonotype was counted ten times or more. The chain employs TRBV4-1 and TRBJ2-3; D is possibly TRBD2 (7 bases). The CDR3 is 16 amino acids. The ends were cut back, 4 bases at V and 2 bases at J, with 16 bases in the middle. Germline values: CDR1 MGHRA, CDR2 YSYEKL. CDR3 DNA sequence: TGCGCCAGCAGCCCCCTGGCGGGGGCGTTCACAGATACGCAGTATTTT. This encodes CASSPLAGAFTDTQYF.

Ten or more counts support this clonotype. The CDR3 spells CASSDMGASSYNEQFF. As DNA, the CDR3 is TGTGCCAGCAGTGACATGGGGGCAAGCTCCTACAATGAGCAGTTCTTC. This sequence joins TRBV6-4 and TRBJ2-1, with a possible D match to TRBD1 (6 bases). The V end was cut by 2 bases, the J end by 0 bases, with 11 bases between. This CDR3 contains 16 residues. CDR1 and CDR2 from the germline V gene are MRHNA and SNTAGT.

The chain joins TRBV18 to TRBJ2-7; no firm D call. CDR1 and CDR2 (germline): KGHSH, LQKENI. The CDR3 is 14 amino acids. The V and J ends lost 3 bases and 2 bases respectively, with 11 bases between them. The CDR3 bases are TGTGCCAGCTCACCGTACTCAAGGGCCTACGAGCAGTACTTC. Translated, it gives CASSPYSRAYEQYF.

This clonotype was found a few times. This chain connects TRBV30 to TRBJ1-1, with D unresolved. The V end was cut by 7 bases, the J end by 3 bases, with 18 bases between. Germline CDR1 reads GTSNPN; CDR2 reads SVGIG (reference sequence). The CDR3 is 14 amino acids. CDR3 sequence reads: CASNTRVSDTEAFF. The DNA of the CDR3 is TGTGCCTCAAATACCAGAGTGTCTGACACTGAAGCTTTCTTT.

The rearrangement joins TRBV7-8 to TRBJ1-2; D unresolved. Trimming pared 6 bases from V and 2 bases from J, leaving 10 bases between. Germline V lookup: CDR1 SGHVS, CDR2 FQNEAQ. CDR3 length: 13 amino acids. Written as DNA, the CDR3 is TGTGCCAGCAGAGGACGGGAGAACTATGGCTACACCTTC. It encodes CASRGRENYGYTF. Together with reference TRBV7-8 and TRBJ1-2, the CDR3 gives the full variable domain: GAGVSQSPRYKVAKRGQDVALRCDPISGHVSLFWYQQALGQGPEFLTYFQNEAQLDKSGLPSDRFFAERPEGSVSTLKIQRTQQEDSAVYLCASRGRENYGYTFGSGTRLTVV.

The CDR3 DNA reads TGTGCCAGCAGGAATCCCGGGACTAGTGATCCCAATGAGCAGTTCTTC. Protein sequence: CASRNPGTSDPNEQFF. The chain uses TRBV2 and TRBJ2-1, with 8 bases aligning to TRBD2. V lost 6 bases to trimming and J lost 6 bases; unmatched junction nucleotides: 13. The germline CDR1 and CDR2 sequences are SNHLY and FYNNEI. This CDR3 has 16 amino acids.

This rearrangement joins TRBV18 to TRBJ2-2; TRBD1 aligns across 7 bases. Unmatched junction bases numbered 11, after V lost 4 bases and J lost 6 bases. The CDR3 covers 16 residues. In germline, CDR1 is KGHSH, CDR2 LQKENI. Written as DNA, the CDR3 is TGTGCCAGCTCACACAGACAGGGAAGAGATTCCGGGGAGCTGTTTTTT. Protein sequence: CASSHRQGRDSGELFF.

This clonotype has more than one count but fewer than ten. The chain combines TRBV12-3 or TRBV12-4 with TRBJ1-4, with 9 bases matching TRBD1. V shed 6 bases, J shed 10 bases, and the junction held 9 bases outside the gene matches. The CDR3 length is 14 residues. This chain's CDR3 is CASRPDRGWGKLFF. As DNA, the CDR3 is TGTGCCAGCAGGCCGGACAGGGGATGGGGAAAACTGTTTTTT.

This sequence joins TRBV7-9 and TRBJ1-4; D unresolved. This CDR3 spans 16 amino acids. Per the germline V gene, CDR1 is SEHNR and CDR2 is FQNEAQ (reference sequence). Between the trimmed V and J ends, which lost 6 bases and 0 bases, there was a span of 14 bases. The CDR3 loop is CASRPPTVATNEKLFF. The CDR3 nucleotides are TGTGCCAGCAGACCACCCACCGTGGCAACTAATGAAAAACTGTTTTTT. The variable domain in full, with the rest retrieved from reference TRBV7-9 and TRBJ1-4, is DTGVSQNPRHKITKRGQNVTFRCDPISEHNRLYWYRQTLGQGPEFLTYFQNEAQLEKSRLLSDRFSAERPKGSFSTLEIQRTEQGDSAMYLCASRPPTVATNEKLFFGSGTQLSVL.

This clonotype was counted between two and nine times. This chain connects TRBV10-3 to TRBJ1-2; no firm D call. CDR1 and CDR2 from the germline V gene are ENHRY and SYGVKD. Trimming removed 2 bases from V and 2 bases from J, with 6 bases in between. The length of the CDR3 is 13 residues. This chain's CDR3 is CAISELRNYGYTF. CDR3 in DNA: TGTGCCATCAGTGAGCTGCGAAACTATGGCTACACCTTC.

The chain combines TRBV19 with TRBJ2-2; D is unresolved. From germline, CDR1 is LNHDA and CDR2 SQIVND (reference sequence). CDR3 length: 13 amino acids. The V gene lost 10 bases and the J gene lost 0 bases, with 9 bases spanning the gap. The CDR3 sequence: CATSTSNTGELFF. The CDR3 region has the DNA TGTGCCACGAGTACGTCGAACACCGGGGAGCTGTTTTTT.

This clonotype was counted only a few times. The chain employs TRBV12-3 or TRBV12-4 and TRBJ1-1, with D unclear. This CDR3 comprises 12 residues. V was cut by 5 bases and J by 6 bases, with 10 bases left in between. The DNA of the CDR3 is TGTGCCAGCAGTCGTAGACACCCTGAAGCTTTCTTT. Amino acid sequence: CASSRRHPEAFF.

At least ten counts were recorded for this clonotype. The chain combines TRBV4-3 with TRBJ2-1; D is perhaps TRBD1 or TRBD2 (5 bases each). Germline V gene lookup returns CDR1 LGHNA and CDR2 YSLEER. The CDR3 contains 14 residues. The V gene lost 0 bases and the J gene lost 9 bases, with 12 bases spanning the gap. The CDR3 loop is CASSQDLGVGEQFF. The CDR3 nucleotides read TGCGCCAGCAGCCAAGATCTGGGGGTGGGTGAGCAGTTCTTC.

The CDR3 DNA sequence: TGCAGCGTTGACGGGGACGAAAAATACCAAGAGACCCAGTACTTC. Protein sequence: CSVDGDEKYQETQYF. V gene TRBV29-1 combines with J gene TRBJ2-5; either TRBD1 or TRBD2 may fit D (5 bases each). The CDR3 runs 15 residues. V was pared by 3 bases and J by 0 bases, with 14 bases between. Germline CDR1 and CDR2: SQVTM and ANQGSEA.

This chain joins TRBV25-1 and TRBJ1-1; maybe TRBD1 (5 bases). This CDR3 spans 15 amino acids. The V and J ends lost 0 bases and 9 bases respectively, with 17 bases between them. CDR1 is MGHDK and CDR2 is SYGVNS in the germline V gene. The CDR3 reads CASSEYGAGNYKAFF. The CDR3 bases are TGTGCCAGCAGTGAATATGGGGCAGGGAACTATAAAGCTTTCTTT.

This clonotype was seen repeatedly, ten times or more. The chain is built from TRBV5-1 and TRBJ1-3; 9 bases are shared with TRBD1. CDR3 length: 16 residues. CDR1 and CDR2 from the germline V gene are SGHRS and YFSETQ. V lost 3 bases and J lost 7; bases outside the gene matches: 11. This chain's CDR3 is CASSWDPGQGSNTIYF. DNA for the CDR3: TGCGCCAGCAGCTGGGATCCGGGACAGGGTTCTAACACCATATATTTT.

This clonotype was detected only a few times. The chain combines TRBV5-1 with TRBJ1-1; TRBD1 aligns across 9 bases. Losses at the gene ends were 4 bases for V and 2 bases for J; bases not matched to a gene: 6. From germline, CDR1 is SGHRS and CDR2 YFSETQ. The CDR3 contains 15 residues. CDR3 sequence: CASSGNTGGNTEAFF. CDR3 sequence (DNA): TGCGCCAGCAGCGGCAACACAGGGGGCAACACTGAAGCTTTCTTT.

This clonotype has more than one count but fewer than ten. This rearrangement joins TRBV6-2 or TRBV6-3 to TRBJ2-7; 9 nucleotides line up with TRBD1. Losses at the gene ends were 6 bases for V and 7 bases for J; bases not matched to a gene: 1. The CDR3 consists of 11 residues. Germline V gene sequence: CDR1 MNHEY, CDR2 SVGEGT. Here the CDR3 DNA reads TGTGCCAGCAGCGACAGGGGGGAGCAGTACTTC. Its protein is CASSDRGEQYF.

The table lists this clonotype with a few counts. The V gene is TRBV7-2, the J gene TRBJ2-5, with D unresolved. The CDR3 has 13 amino acids. Germline CDR1 is SGHTA and CDR2 is FQGNSA. V was shortened by 5 bases and J by 5 bases, with 12 bases between the two germline ends. The CDR3 bases are TGTGCCAGCAGCCAGAGGCTATCGGAGACCCAGTACTTC. Encoded protein: CASSQRLSETQYF.

Only a few counts were recorded for this clonotype. V gene TRBV19 combines with J gene TRBJ1-2, with a weak D call TRBD1 (5 bases). The CDR3 runs 14 residues. V was trimmed by 8 bases and J by 8 bases, leaving 21 bases between them. The germline gives CDR1 LNHDA, CDR2 SQIVND (reference sequence). The CDR3 here is CASFGGLHYRGYTF. Written as DNA, the CDR3 is TGTGCCAGTTTTGGGGGACTCCACTATCGGGGCTACACCTTC.

This clonotype was found many times. The V call is TRBV13, the J call TRBJ2-1; D call uncertain. Germline V gene data show CDR1 as PRHDT and CDR2 as FYEKMQ (reference sequence). The CDR3 length is 15 residues. The ends were cut back, 2 bases at V and 0 bases at J, with 8 bases in the middle. The CDR3 here is CASSLSGASYNEQFF. The CDR3 DNA reads TGTGCCAGCAGCTTATCTGGCGCCTCCTACAATGAGCAGTTCTTC.

This clonotype was observed a handful of times. This sequence joins TRBV10-3 and TRBJ2-1; D might be TRBD2 (6 bases). The ends were cut back, 0 bases at V and 0 bases at J, with 15 bases in the middle. Germline CDR1 reads ENHRY; CDR2 reads SYGVKD. The CDR3 is 18 residues long. The CDR3 DNA follows: TGTGCCATCAGTGAGTCTCGGGGCGGGGTAGGCTCCTACAATGAGCAGTTCTTC. Its translation is CAISESRGGVGSYNEQFF.

The chain links TRBV4-2 to TRBJ2-3; 7 bases are shared with TRBD2. V lost 1 base and J lost 4; bases outside the gene matches: 8. Germline lookup yields CDR1 LGHNA and CDR2 YNFKEQ. The CDR3 extends over 16 amino acids. As DNA, the CDR3 is TGTGCCAGCAGCCAAGCGTCGTGGGAGGGCGCAGATACGCAGTATTTT. It specifies CASSQASWEGADTQYF.

This clonotype was recorded only once. The chain has TRBV7-7 and TRBJ2-5, with D perhaps TRBD1 (6 bases). Germline loops: CDR1 SSHAT, CDR2 FNYEAQ (reference sequence). CDR3 length: 15 residues. The V end was cut by 5 bases, the J end by 2 bases, with 15 bases between. The CDR3 loop is CASSSRQDPQETQYF. CDR3 coding DNA: TGTGCCAGCAGCAGCCGACAGGACCCTCAAGAGACCCAGTACTTC.

This clonotype has more than one count but fewer than ten. This chain links TRBV4-3 with TRBJ2-1; no definite D call. The germline CDR1 and CDR2 sequences are LGHNA and YSLEER. Trimming stripped 0 bases from V and 4 bases from J, with 10 bases between. The CDR3 length is 15 residues. The CDR3 region has the DNA TGCGCCAGCAGCCAAGAGAGTGGTTGGTACAATGAGCAGTTCTTC. Protein sequence: CASSQESGWYNEQFF.

In the case of this clonotype: This likely comes from a read error, as the CDR3 has no conserved phenylalanine or tryptophan at its end. V is TRBV5-5 and J is TRBJ2-2; perhaps TRBD1 as D (5 bases). CDR3 size: 15 residues. Per germline, CDR1 SGHKS and CDR2 YYEKEE (reference sequence). Trimming pared 5 bases from V and 4 bases from J, leaving 15 bases between. This CDR3 reads CASSPLTGITGELFL. For the CDR3, the DNA is TGTGCCAGCAGTCCACTCACAGGAATCACCGGGGAGCTGTTTCTT.

This clonotype was recorded a few times. The J gene is TRBJ2-1, the V gene TRBV18; perhaps TRBD1 as D (5 bases). CDR3 size: 16 residues. V was cut by 2 bases and J by 4 bases, with 15 bases left in between. Germline loops: CDR1 KGHSH, CDR2 LQKENI. In DNA, the CDR3 is TGTGCCAGCTCACCATTTCGACAGAAAGTTTACAATGAGCAGTTCTTC. This translates into CASSPFRQKVYNEQFF.